The next 11 T cell receptor beta chains were all read from a single sample in a study of T-cell reconstitution after alpha-beta-depleted transplantation in children. Preparation of the TCRbeta library used unique molecular identifiers. Each CDR3 protein is one row after TCRdb ran MiXCR on the PCR reads. This sample has a few hundred thousand distinct CDR3 sequences; roughly 27% occur once, and the top ten carry 30% to 40%. Sequencing was performed on PBMCs, taken before TCRalphabeta/CD19-depleted stem cell transplant. The receptors here all came from a boy under two years old with Wiskott-Aldrich syndrome, due to receive a stem cell transplant.

This clonotype was detected a few times. The rearrangement uses TRBV30 and TRBJ2-5, with TRBD2 identical over 9 bases. With V trimmed by 7 bases and J by 4 bases, 10 bases remained unmatched. Germline CDR1 reads GTSNPN; CDR2 reads SVGIG (reference sequence). The CDR3 has 14 amino acids. The CDR3 reads CALKGGRARETQYF. In DNA form, the CDR3 reads TGTGCCTTGAAAGGCGGGAGGGCCAGAGAGACCCAGTACTTC. Looking up the rest from reference TRBV30 and TRBJ2-5 gives the full variable domain: SQTIHQWPATLVQPVGSPLSLECTVEGTSNPNLYWYRQAAGRGLQLLFYSVGIGQISSEVPQNLSASRPQDRQFILSSKKLLLSDSGFYLCALKGGRARETQYFGPGTRLLVL.

This clonotype was seen more than once but under ten times. The DNA of the CDR3 is TGTGCCAGCAGCCCTCGACTAGCGGGAGAAAATCCCAATGAGCAGTTCTTC. This translates into CASSPRLAGENPNEQFF. The chain is built from TRBV7-9 and TRBJ2-1; 12 positions match TRBD2. Per germline, CDR1 SEHNR and CDR2 FQNEAQ (reference sequence). Trimming cost V 5 bases and J 6 bases; bases outside gene matches: 11. CDR3 length equals 17 residues.

This clonotype was detected only once. V is TRBV28 and J is TRBJ2-2; TRBD1 is a possible D gene (5 bases). Trimming removed 2 bases from V and 4 bases from J, with 14 bases in between. CDR3 length: 16 amino acids. Germline CDR1 and CDR2: MDHEN and SYDVKM. CDR3 nucleotides: TGTGCCAGCAGTTTACGCCCAGGGAAGGGCACCGGGGAGCTGTTTTTT. Amino acids: CASSLRPGKGTGELFF.

There are a few counts of this clonotype. The V and J genes are TRBV4-1 and TRBJ2-1; TRBD2 matches at 9 bases. The CDR3 extends over 15 amino acids. J gave up 2 bases and V 1 base, and 0 bases lay outside the gene matches. Germline V CDR1 and CDR2: MGHRA, YSYEKL. The CDR3 protein is CASSQVAGAYNEQFF. In DNA, the CDR3 is TGCGCCAGCAGCCAAGTAGCGGGAGCCTACAATGAGCAGTTCTTC.

The chain employs TRBV20-1 and TRBJ1-1; tentative D call: TRBD1 (5 bases). V was shortened by 4 bases and J by 5 bases, with 11 bases between the two germline ends. Germline assignment: CDR1 DFQATT and CDR2 SNEGSKA (reference sequence). CDR3 length equals 12 residues. CDR3 in amino acids: CSAIRGWTEAFF. The CDR3 nucleotides read TGCAGTGCTATTAGGGGATGGACTGAAGCTTTCTTT.

The rearrangement links TRBV24-1 to TRBJ2-2; 8 nucleotides agree with TRBD1. Trimming removed 4 bases from V and 0 bases from J; junction bases left unmatched: 3. The CDR3 is 16 amino acids. From germline, CDR1 is KGHDR and CDR2 SFDVKD. The CDR3 DNA reads TGTGCCACCAGTGAAAGGGACAGGCCGAACACCGGGGAGCTGTTTTTT. It encodes CATSERDRPNTGELFF.

Of note for this clonotype: At one boundary the junction diverges from the germline segment, which might be a read error. The rearrangement joins TRBV15 to TRBJ2-6; D perhaps matches TRBD1 (5 bases). CDR3 length: 16 amino acids. Germline V gene sequence: CDR1 LNHNV, CDR2 YYDKDF (reference sequence). CDR3: CATSGRQVPGANVLTF. CDR3 sequence (DNA): TGTGCCACCAGCGGAAGACAAGTTCCTGGGGCCAACGTCCTGACCTTC.

A few counts support this clonotype. V gene TRBV20-1 combines with J gene TRBJ2-5, with 10 nucleotides matching TRBD2. The CDR3 extends over 17 amino acids. Germline V gene lookup returns CDR1 DFQATT and CDR2 SNEGSKA (reference sequence). Unmatched junction bases numbered 12, after V lost 3 bases and J lost 2 bases. The CDR3: CSASLSSGSLGQETQYF. The DNA of the CDR3 is TGCAGTGCTAGCTTGTCTAGCGGGAGCCTGGGGCAAGAGACCCAGTACTTC.

The table lists this clonotype with many counts. DNA of the CDR3: TGTGCCAGCAGCTTATCTTCAGGGAGCACAGATACGCAGTATTTT. Encoded protein: CASSLSSGSTDTQYF. J is TRBJ2-3 and V is TRBV7-3, with a weak D call TRBD1 (5 bases). Trimming shortened V by 2 bases and J by 0 bases, and 9 bases separated the two germline ends. CDR1 SGHTA and CDR2 FQGTGA come from the germline V gene. The CDR3 covers 15 residues.

This clonotype was detected a few times. This sequence joins TRBV20-1 and TRBJ1-2; D remains unclear. The germline gives CDR1 DFQATT, CDR2 SNEGSKA (reference sequence). Trimming took off 0 bases at V and 7 bases at J, with 9 bases between the two ends. The CDR3 is 12 amino acids. The CDR3: CSARDQGGGYTF. The CDR3 region has the DNA TGCAGTGCTAGAGATCAAGGAGGTGGCTACACCTTC.

This clonotype was seen more than once but under ten times. This chain links TRBV6-5 with TRBJ2-7; tentatively, D is TRBD1 (5 bases). Germline values: CDR1 MNHEY, CDR2 SVGAGI. The CDR3 loop spans 14 amino acids. V was cut by 2 bases and J by 5 bases, with 13 bases left in between. CDR3 bases: TGTGCCAGCAGTTACACAGGAAATGCGGACGAGCAGTACTTC. Its protein is CASSYTGNADEQYF.